This TCR beta chain was sequenced for a study of PD-1 blockade in classical Hodgkin lymphoma. The germline gives CDR1 SGHRS, CDR2 YFSETQ. The CDR3 contains 15 residues. Between the trimmed V and J ends, which lost 0 bases and 7 bases, there was a span of 13 bases. The study, taken as a whole, reports: Patients who began taking nivolumab under 1 year after ASCT were left out.

Sequencing was performed with immunoSEQ multiplex PCR; in TCRdb, only in-frame clones are kept and a portion is missing. Among 7,000 to 7,500 clones, about 76% were seen once, and the ten largest hold approximately 35%. Concerning this clone: Its antigen is unidentified.

Every patient experienced relapse after autologous stem cell transplantation, and brentuximab vedotin exposure varied. Patients reached a best response of complete response, partial response or progressive disease. The sample was peripheral blood mononuclear cells (PBMCs), taken before the second cycle of nivolumab. The genes are TRBV5-1 and TRBJ2-2; D not certain. The receptor's source is a human donor with classical Hodgkin lymphoma. The DNA of the CDR3 is TGCGCCAGCAGCTTGGAAGGCAACTGGGGCGGGGAGCTGTTTTTT. Translation: CASSLEGNWGGELFF.